These 13 T cell receptor beta chains came from one sample sequenced in a study of identical twins. TCRdb reanalysed the 5' RACE reads using MiXCR and keeps one entry per CDR3 protein. This sample has about 1.7 million distinct CDR3 sequences, with about 32% found just once. Sequencing was carried out using cord blood. Receptors originate from a newborn girl in good health.

V usage is TRBV11-2 and J usage is TRBJ2-7, with 8 positions matching TRBD2. V was pared by 0 bases and J by 6 bases, with 7 bases of the junction left unmatched. Germline V gene lookup returns CDR1 SGHAT and CDR2 FQNNGV. This CDR3 comprises 15 residues. CDR3 in DNA: TGTGCCAGCAGCTTAGAGAACGGGAGGGCCGTCGAGCAGTACTTC. Translating gives CASSLENGRAVEQYF.

This clonotype was recorded a few times. The V call is TRBV11-3, the J call TRBJ2-3; TRBD2 aligns across 8 bases. Germline V lookup: CDR1 SGHNT, CDR2 YENEEA. This CDR3 has 19 amino acids. Losses at the gene ends were 2 bases for V and 2 bases for J; bases not matched to a gene: 15. This CDR3 reads CASSLTSGSFGTPTDTQYF. The CDR3 coding sequence is TGTGCCAGCAGCTTAACCAGCGGGAGCTTTGGCACCCCCACAGATACGCAGTATTTT.

As to this clonotype: This may stem from a read error, because a much larger clone lies one nucleotide away. The V gene is TRBV10-3, the J gene TRBJ2-3; D is uncertain. CDR3 length: 12 amino acids. Germline loops: CDR1 ENHRY, CDR2 SYGVKD. For the CDR3, the DNA is TGTGCCATCAGCCTAGAAGGCCATACGCAGTCTTTT. Amino acid sequence: CAISLEGHTQSF.

The chain links TRBV6-5 to TRBJ2-1; TRBD2 agrees at 7 bases. The J call may be faulty, since TRBJ2-7 better matches the DNA end. Per germline, CDR1 MNHEY and CDR2 SVGAGI. The CDR3 loop spans 16 amino acids. The CDR3 DNA reads TGTGCCAGCAGTTACTCATCAGCGGGGTCCTACAATGAGCAGTACTTC. Translated, it gives CASSYSSAGSYNEQYF.

This chain uses TRBV12-3 or TRBV12-4 with TRBJ2-3; a possible D gene is TRBD2 (5 bases). There are 14 residues in the CDR3. V was cut by 6 bases and J by 4 bases, with 14 bases left in between. The CDR3 region is CASRPAGGADTQYF. In nucleotides, the CDR3 is TGTGCCAGCAGGCCCGCGGGCGGCGCAGATACGCAGTATTTT.

V is TRBV27 and J is TRBJ2-2, with D tentatively TRBD1 or TRBD2 (7 bases each). Germline V gene sequence: CDR1 MNHEY, CDR2 SMNVEV (reference sequence). V shed 9 bases and J shed 5 bases, with 19 bases lying between them. The CDR3 is 15 amino acids. CDR3 coding DNA: TGTGCCAGTACACCAGGGGGGGCTAGGACCGGGGAGCTGTTTTTT. Encoded protein: CASTPGGARTGELFF.

This clonotype occurred a few times. The chain uses TRBV14 and TRBJ1-2; a weak D match, TRBD1 (6 bases). This CDR3 has 13 residues. CDR1 SGHDN and CDR2 FVKESK come from the germline V gene. The ends were cut back, 3 bases at V and 3 bases at J, with 8 bases in the middle. The CDR3 loop reads CASSQTGYYGYTF. In nucleotides, the CDR3 is TGTGCCAGCAGCCAGACAGGTTACTATGGCTACACCTTC.

This clonotype turned up a few times. This chain links TRBV28 with TRBJ1-5; D is uncertain. The germline CDR1 and CDR2 sequences are MDHEN and SYDVKM. There are 15 residues in the CDR3. The germline V and J ends were trimmed by 8 bases and 3 bases, with 17 bases remaining between them. The CDR3 nucleotides are TGTGCCAGCCTGAGTGGACTTCCAAACAATCAGCCCCAGCATTTT. This gives the protein CASLSGLPNNQPQHF.

In its sample, this clonotype was seen many times. The chain employs TRBV10-3 and TRBJ2-5; D tentatively reads TRBD1 or TRBD2 (6 bases each). CDR3 length: 15 residues. The germline V gene encodes CDR1 ENHRY and CDR2 SYGVKD. Deletions cut 0 bases from V and 13 bases from J, with 21 bases between. CDR3: CAISESRGQVGVGYF. DNA of the CDR3: TGTGCCATCAGTGAGTCTCGGGGGCAAGTCGGAGTTGGGTACTTC.

This clonotype was seen only a few times. The CDR3 is CASSPQGFADTQYF. CDR3 bases: TGTGCCAGCAGCCCCCAGGGTTTCGCAGATACGCAGTATTTT. J is TRBJ2-3 and V is TRBV9, with TRBD1 as a possible D gene (5 bases). V was trimmed by 4 bases and J by 4 bases, leaving 13 bases between them. CDR1 is SGDLS, CDR2 YYNGEE, per germline. This CDR3 is built from 14 residues.

This chain links TRBV28 with TRBJ2-4, with 14 bases lining up with TRBD2. Germline assignment: CDR1 MDHEN and CDR2 SYDVKM. This CDR3 has 17 amino acids. Germline trimming cut 2 bases from V and 9 bases from J; bases unmatched to any gene: 9. The CDR3 nucleotides are TGTGCCAGCAGTTTACCCGGACTAGCGGGGGGCGGGGGCATTCAGTACTTC. It yields the protein CASSLPGLAGGGGIQYF.

Of note for this clonotype: One base away lies a much larger clone, so this may be a sequencing read error. The chain combines TRBV11-1 with TRBJ2-3; 7 positions agree with TRBD1. Germline loops: CDR1 SGHAT, CDR2 FQDESV (reference sequence). The V gene end was trimmed by 5 bases and the J gene end by 6 bases; junction bases not matched to a gene: 2. CDR3 length equals 12 residues. CDR3 sequence (DNA): TGTGCCAGCAGCATGACAGGGGATACGCAGTATTTT. Its protein product is CASSMTGDTQYF.

The V and J genes are TRBV27 and TRBJ2-2, with 7 bases fitting TRBD1. Germline CDR1 is MNHEY and CDR2 is SMNVEV (reference sequence). The CDR3 is made up of 14 amino acids. Trimming cost V 11 bases and J 2 bases; bases outside gene matches: 8. The CDR3 region has the DNA TGTGCCTCCCAGGGACAGTTCAACACCGGGGAGCTGTTTTTT. It encodes CASQGQFNTGELFF.